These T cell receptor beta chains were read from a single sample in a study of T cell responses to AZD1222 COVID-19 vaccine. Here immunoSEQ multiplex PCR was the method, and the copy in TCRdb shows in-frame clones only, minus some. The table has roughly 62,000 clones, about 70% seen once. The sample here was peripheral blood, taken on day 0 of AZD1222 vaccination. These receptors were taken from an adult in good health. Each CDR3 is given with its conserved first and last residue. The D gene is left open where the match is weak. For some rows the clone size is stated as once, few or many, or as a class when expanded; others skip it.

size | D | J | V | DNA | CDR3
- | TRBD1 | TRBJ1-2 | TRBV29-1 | TGCAGCGCCTCCGACAGGGCTAGCGGCTACACCTTC | CSASDRASGYTF
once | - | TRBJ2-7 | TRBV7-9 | TGTGCCAGCAGTCCGGCAGACTCCTACGAGCAGTACTTC | CASSPADSYEQYF
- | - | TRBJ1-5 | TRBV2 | TGTGCCAGCAGCGGAAATAATCAGCCCCAGCATTTT | CASSGNNQPQHF
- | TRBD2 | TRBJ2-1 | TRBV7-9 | TGTGCCAGTATCCGGAGGGAGGGCTACAATGAGCAGTTCTTC | CASIRREGYNEQFF
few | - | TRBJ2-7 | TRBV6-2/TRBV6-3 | TGTGCCAGCAGTTACTCGAAATTCTACGAGCAGTACTTC | CASSYSKFYEQYF
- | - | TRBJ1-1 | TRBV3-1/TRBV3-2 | TGTGCCAGCAGCGGGGGCGGGGTGAACACTGAAGCTTTCTTT | CASSGGGVNTEAFF
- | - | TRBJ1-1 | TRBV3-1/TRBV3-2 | TGTGCCAGCAGCCCGGGGGTGTCAACTGAAGCTTTCTTT | CASSPGVSTEAFF
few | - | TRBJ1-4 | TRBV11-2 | TGTGCCAGCAGCCTCTGGGGAGGGGAAAAACTGTTTTTT | CASSLWGGEKLFF
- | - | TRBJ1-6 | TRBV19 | TGTGCCGCCCCCTCAGGGAGGCCGTATAATTCACCCCTCCACTTT | CAAPSGRPYNSPLHF
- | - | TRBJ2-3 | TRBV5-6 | TGTGCCAGCAGCCACCCCCGAGACGGTTACACAGATACGCAGTATTTT | CASSHPRDGYTDTQYF
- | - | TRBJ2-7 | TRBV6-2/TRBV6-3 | TGTGCCAGCAGTTACTCGCTGGGGGAGCAGTACTTC | CASSYSLGEQYF
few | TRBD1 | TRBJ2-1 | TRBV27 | TGTGCCAGCAGTCAAACCGGGACAGGGGCTAGGGAGCAGTTCTTC | CASSQTGTGAREQFF
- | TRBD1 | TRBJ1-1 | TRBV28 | TGTGCCAGCAGTTTAGGACAGGGGACTGAAGCTTTCTTT | CASSLGQGTEAFF
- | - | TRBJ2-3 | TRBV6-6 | TGTGCCAGCAGACCGTTATGGGACCAAACCACAGATACGCAGTATTTT | CASRPLWDQTTDTQYF
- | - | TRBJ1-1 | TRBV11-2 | TGTGCCAGCAGCATAGAATTCGGAAGGGGAATGAACACTGAAGCTTTCTTT | CASSIEFGRGMNTEAFF
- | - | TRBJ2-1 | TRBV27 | TGTGCCAGCAGTTTATCGTTGGGGGAGTCCTACAATGAGCAGTTCTTC | CASSLSLGESYNEQFF
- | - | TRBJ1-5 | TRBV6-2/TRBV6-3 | TGTGCCAGCAGCCGTGGCACTGACAATCAGCCCCAGCATTTT | CASSRGTDNQPQHF
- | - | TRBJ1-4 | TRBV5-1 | TGCGCCAGCAGCGATCTGGGCCTTAATGAAAAACTGTTTTTT | CASSDLGLNEKLFF
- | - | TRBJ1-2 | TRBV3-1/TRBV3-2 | TGTGCCAGCAGCCAAGATCTGGGGTCTGGCTACACCTTC | CASSQDLGSGYTF
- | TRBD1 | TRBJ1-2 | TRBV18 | TGTGCCAGCTCACCGGGACAGGGCTATGGCTACACCTTC | CASSPGQGYGYTF
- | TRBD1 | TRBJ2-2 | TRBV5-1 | TGCGCCAGCAGCACGGGACAGGCAATACTCGGGGAGCTGTTTTTT | CASSTGQAILGELFF
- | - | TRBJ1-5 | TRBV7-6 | TGTGCCAGCAGCTTAACTGGGGGAGCGGAACAGCCCCAGCATTTT | CASSLTGGAEQPQHF
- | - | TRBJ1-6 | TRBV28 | TGTGCCAGCAGTTTACCGGCAGGTCAACGCTATAATTCACCCCTCCACTTT | CASSLPAGQRYNSPLHF
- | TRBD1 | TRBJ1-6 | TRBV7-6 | TGTGCCAGCAGGCTAAGGGGGCAGGACCTTAATTCACCCCTCCACTTT | CASRLRGQDLNSPLHF
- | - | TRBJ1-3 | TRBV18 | TGTGCCAGCTCACCCTATGACAGTGGAAACACCATATATTTT | CASSPYDSGNTIYF
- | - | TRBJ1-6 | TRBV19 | TGTGCCAGCAAGATAGGGGTTAATTCACCCCTCCACTTT | CASKIGVNSPLHF
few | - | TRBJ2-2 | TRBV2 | TGTGCCAGCAGTGAAGCGTTCACGTCCTCGCACTTTTTTTTT | CASSEAFTSSHFFF
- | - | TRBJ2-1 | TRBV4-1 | TGCGCCAGCAGCCAAAGGGAGAACTACAATGAGCAGTTCTTC | CASSQRENYNEQFF
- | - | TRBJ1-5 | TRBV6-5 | TGTGCCAGCAGCCACCCGGGCCACAATCAGCCCCAGCATTTT | CASSHPGHNQPQHF
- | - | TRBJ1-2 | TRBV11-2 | TGTGCCAGCAGCTTAGCAGGTCCTTACTATGGCTACACCTTC | CASSLAGPYYGYTF
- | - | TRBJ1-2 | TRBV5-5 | TGTGCCAGCACCTTTACCGGGACACCGAACTATGGCTACACCTTC | CASTFTGTPNYGYTF
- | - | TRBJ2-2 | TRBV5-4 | TGTGCCAGCAACCCGGGCGGCTATACCGGGGAGCTGTTTTTT | CASNPGGYTGELFF
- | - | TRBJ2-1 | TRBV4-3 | TGCGCCAGCAGCCAAGATGGAGGATACGATGAGCAGTTCTTC | CASSQDGGYDEQFF
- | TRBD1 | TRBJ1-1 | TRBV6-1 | TGTGCCAGCAATGACAGGGTTCAATCGGGAACTGAAGCTTTCTTT | CASNDRVQSGTEAFF
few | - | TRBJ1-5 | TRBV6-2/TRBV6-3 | TGTGCCAGCGGTTGGGGTAGCAATCAGCCCCAGCATTTT | CASGWGSNQPQHF
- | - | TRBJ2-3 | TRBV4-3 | TGCGCCAGCAGCCAAGATCCGCCGAGGGAGTTCACAGATACGCAGTATTTT | CASSQDPPREFTDTQYF
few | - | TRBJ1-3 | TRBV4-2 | TGTGCCAGCCGACCGGCTTCCCGCTCTGGAAACACCATATATTTT | CASRPASRSGNTIYF
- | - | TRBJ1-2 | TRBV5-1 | TGCGCCAGCAGCTTGGTCGGGGACTATGGCTACACCTTC | CASSLVGDYGYTF
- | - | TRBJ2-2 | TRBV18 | TGTGCCAGCTCACCCCTATTGAACACCGGGGAGCTGTTTTTT | CASSPLLNTGELFF
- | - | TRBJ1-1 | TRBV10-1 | TGCGCCAGCAGTCCAGGACAGAACACTGAAGCTTTCTTT | CASSPGQNTEAFF
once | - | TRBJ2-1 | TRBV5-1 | TGCGCCAGCAGCTGGCTAAGTTCCTACAATGAGCAGTTCTTC | CASSWLSSYNEQFF
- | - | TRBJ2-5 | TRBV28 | TGTGCCAGCAAAGAGGGCAGGTGGAGGGAAGAGACCCAGTACTTC | CASKEGRWREETQYF
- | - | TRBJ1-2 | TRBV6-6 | TGTGCCAGCAAGGACCTGTTTGGCTACACCTTC | CASKDLFGYTF
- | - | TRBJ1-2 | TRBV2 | TGTGCCAGCAGTGAAAAAAGGACAGTCGGTGGCTACACCTTC | CASSEKRTVGGYTF
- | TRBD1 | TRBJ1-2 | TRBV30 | TGTGCCTGGACCCGGACAGGGGTGGACTACACCTTC | CAWTRTGVDYTF
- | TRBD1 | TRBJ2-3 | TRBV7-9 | TGTGCCAGCAGCTACGACGGGACAGGGTCAGATACGCAGTATTTT | CASSYDGTGSDTQYF